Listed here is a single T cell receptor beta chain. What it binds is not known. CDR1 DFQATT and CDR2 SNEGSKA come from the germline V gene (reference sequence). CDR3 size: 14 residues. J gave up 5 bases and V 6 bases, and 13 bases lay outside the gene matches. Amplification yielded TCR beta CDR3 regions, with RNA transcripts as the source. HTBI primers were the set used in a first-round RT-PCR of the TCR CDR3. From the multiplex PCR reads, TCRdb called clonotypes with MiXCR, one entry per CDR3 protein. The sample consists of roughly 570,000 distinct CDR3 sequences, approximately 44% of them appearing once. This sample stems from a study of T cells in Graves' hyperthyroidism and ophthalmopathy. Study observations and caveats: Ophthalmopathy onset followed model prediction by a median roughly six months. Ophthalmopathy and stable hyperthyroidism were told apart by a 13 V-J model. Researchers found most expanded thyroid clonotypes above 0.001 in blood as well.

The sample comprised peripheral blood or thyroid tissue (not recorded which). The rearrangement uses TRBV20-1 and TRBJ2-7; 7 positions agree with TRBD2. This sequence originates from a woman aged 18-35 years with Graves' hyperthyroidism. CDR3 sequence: CSAIHGRESDEQYF. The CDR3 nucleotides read TGCAGTGCGATACACGGGCGGGAGAGCGACGAGCAGTACTTC.